These 25 T cell receptor beta chains were all obtained from the same sample, sequenced in a study of human T cells and chemical hapten exposure. Sample time point: patch test 2, 6 weeks after DPC sensitization. Described treatment: therapeutic diphenylcyclopropenone sensitization with weekly scalp DPC. TCRdb analysed the RACE reads with MiXCR anew, one entry per CDR3 protein. The table shows some 81,000 distinct CDR3 sequences, with under 14% occurring only once. Here the sequenced sample was whole blood, taken in connection with sensitization to the hapten diphenylcyclopropenone (DPC). Receptors originate from a man younger than 35 with alopecia areata. Some clones in this sample may be carry-over from other donors' samples.

The CDR3 reads CSTQRTGTGELFF. The CDR3, as DNA: TGCAGCACTCAACGGACAGGCACCGGGGAGCTGTTTTTT. J is TRBJ2-2 and V is TRBV29-1, with TRBD1 matching 7 bases. Germline V CDR1 and CDR2: SQVTM, ANQGSEA. Unmatched junction bases numbered 7, after V lost 8 bases and J lost 4 bases. This CDR3 has 13 residues.

The rearrangement links TRBV12-3 or TRBV12-4 to TRBJ1-6; D uncertain. Trimming took 0 bases from V and 13 from J, leaving 10 bases between them. The CDR3 has 13 amino acids. The chain's CDR3 is CASSLAIAGPLHF. CDR3 sequence (DNA): TGTGCCAGCAGTTTAGCGATAGCGGGGCCCCTCCACTTT.

This clonotype appeared a few times. The chain is built from TRBV6-5 and TRBJ2-1; D tentatively fits TRBD1 or TRBD2 (5 bases each). Per the germline V gene, CDR1 is MNHEY and CDR2 is SVGAGI. V shed 0 bases and J shed 7 bases, with 13 bases lying between them. The CDR3 sequence is 15 residues long. The CDR3 DNA follows: TGTGCCAGCAGTTACTCTGGGGGTAGGGGAAATGAGCAGTTCTTC. It specifies CASSYSGGRGNEQFF.

This chain connects TRBV7-8 to TRBJ2-5; D possibly uses TRBD1 or TRBD2 (5 bases each). Germline-derived CDR1 and CDR2 are SGHVS and FQNEAQ. V shed 2 bases and J shed 4 bases, with 14 bases lying between them. The CDR3 loop spans 15 amino acids. The CDR3 nucleotides are TGTGCCAGCAGCTTACGGGGCGCGTCTTTAGAGACCCAGTACTTC. This gives the protein CASSLRGASLETQYF.

This clonotype was seen only a few times. V usage is TRBV5-6 and J usage is TRBJ2-2; D perhaps matches TRBD1 (6 bases). The CDR3 covers 16 residues. The germline V and J ends were trimmed by 4 bases and 2 bases, with 15 bases remaining between them. Per germline, CDR1 SGHDT and CDR2 YYEEEE. The CDR3 sequence: CASSPVGRGNTGELFF. The CDR3 DNA follows: TGTGCCAGCAGCCCGGTGGGCAGGGGTAACACCGGGGAGCTGTTTTTT.

The sample holds many counts of this clonotype. The rearrangement joins TRBV4-3 to TRBJ2-3; possible D gene TRBD2, 8 bases. There are 18 residues in the CDR3. Germline assignment: CDR1 LGHNA and CDR2 YSLEER. V was trimmed by 1 base and J by 1 base, leaving 18 bases between them. This CDR3 reads CASSQGKLSGTGTDTQYF. The CDR3 DNA sequence: TGCGCCAGCAGCCAAGGGAAACTTAGCGGGACAGGCACAGATACGCAGTATTTT.

This clonotype showed up many times. The chain links TRBV29-1 to TRBJ1-1; D is perhaps TRBD1 (5 bases). The CDR3 is made up of 13 amino acids. Germline V gene sequence: CDR1 SQVTM, CDR2 ANQGSEA. Trimming removed 7 bases at V and 6 bases at J, with 18 bases between. The CDR3 spells CSGSGTGGAEAFF. The DNA of the CDR3 is TGCAGCGGGTCGGGGACGGGTGGAGCTGAAGCTTTCTTT.

The J gene is TRBJ1-1, the V gene TRBV7-2; unclear D gene. Germline V gene lookup returns CDR1 SGHTA and CDR2 FQGNSA. V was shortened by 3 bases and J by 1 base, with 12 bases between the two germline ends. The CDR3 length is 15 residues. CDR3 coding DNA: TGTGCCAGCAGCTTCCCAACAGTGAAGAACACTGAAGCTTTCTTT. Amino acid sequence: CASSFPTVKNTEAFF.

V gene TRBV7-8 combines with J gene TRBJ1-5; no clear D. This CDR3 contains 14 residues. The V gene lost 1 base and the J gene lost 9 bases, with 13 bases spanning the gap. Looked up from germline, CDR1 is SGHVS and CDR2 is FQNEAQ. Written as DNA, the CDR3 is TGTGCCAGCAGCTTAGGAGGGTCGCAAGGGCCCCAGCATTTT. It encodes CASSLGGSQGPQHF.

The chain links TRBV9 to TRBJ1-2; the D is unclear. Between the trimmed V and J ends, which lost 0 bases and 7 bases, there was a span of 13 bases. Germline V gives CDR1 SGDLS, CDR2 YYNGEE. The CDR3 covers 14 residues. The CDR3, as DNA: TGTGCCAGCAGCGTAGGTCCCTCAGGCTTTGGCTACACCTTC. It yields the protein CASSVGPSGFGYTF.

This clonotype was observed a few times. The chain recombines TRBV5-1 with TRBJ1-1; D gene unclear. Germline V gene sequence: CDR1 SGHRS, CDR2 YFSETQ. V was cut by 4 bases and J by 5 bases, with 15 bases left in between. The CDR3 has 14 residues. The CDR3 loop reads CASSPATVGTEAFF. Here the CDR3 DNA reads TGCGCCAGCAGCCCTGCCACAGTGGGGACTGAAGCTTTCTTT.

This clonotype occurred many times. This chain links TRBV6-2 or TRBV6-3 with TRBJ1-2; unclear D gene. This CDR3 comprises 13 residues. Trimming left V 2 bases short and J 3 bases short, with 7 bases between. Germline V gene sequence: CDR1 MNHEY, CDR2 SVGEGT. CDR3 amino acids: CASSYGSDYGYTF. CDR3 sequence (DNA): TGTGCCAGCAGTTACGGCTCCGACTATGGCTACACCTTC.

This clonotype was counted only a few times. The gene calls are TRBV11-2 and TRBJ1-1; 8 bases agree with TRBD1. The germline V gene has CDR1 SGHAT and CDR2 FQNNGV. CDR3 length: 16 amino acids. V lost 1 base and J lost 0; bases outside the gene matches: 4. CDR3 amino acids: CASSLGAGGLNTEAFF. The CDR3 nucleotides read TGTGCCAGCAGCTTAGGGGCAGGGGGCCTGAACACTGAAGCTTTCTTT.

This clonotype was detected only a few times. V gene TRBV27 combines with J gene TRBJ2-4; tentatively, D is TRBD2 (6 bases). This CDR3 comprises 15 residues. V lost 1 base and J 2 bases, leaving 9 bases between the germline ends. Germline V gene sequence: CDR1 MNHEY, CDR2 SMNVEV (reference sequence). The CDR3: CASSLLAGPKNIQYF. CDR3 nucleotides: TGTGCCAGCAGTTTATTGGCGGGGCCCAAAAACATTCAGTACTTC.

In its sample, this clonotype was seen many times. This sequence joins TRBV18 and TRBJ1-1, with 10 bases identical to TRBD1. CDR3 length: 14 residues. CDR1 and CDR2 from the germline V gene are KGHSH and LQKENI. V trimming: 6 bases; J trimming: 5 bases; junction bases outside the gene matches: 6. CDR3 amino acids: CASSLDRGLTEAFF. The CDR3, as DNA: TGTGCCAGCTCTCTAGACAGGGGGCTGACTGAAGCTTTCTTT.

This clonotype was recorded a few times. The CDR3 here is CSAETSGGPGDTQYF. The CDR3 region has the DNA TGCAGTGCCGAGACTAGCGGGGGGCCGGGAGATACGCAGTATTTT. V is TRBV20-1 and J is TRBJ2-3; TRBD2 aligns across 13 bases. The germline CDR1 and CDR2 sequences are DFQATT and SNEGSKA (reference sequence). Unmatched junction bases numbered 8, after V lost 6 bases and J lost 5 bases. This CDR3 contains 15 residues.

This clonotype was seen repeatedly, ten times or more. The chain couples TRBV18 to TRBJ2-7; 9 bases agree with TRBD1. J gave up 9 bases and V 4 bases, and 7 bases lay outside the gene matches. Germline values: CDR1 KGHSH, CDR2 LQKENI. This CDR3 is 13 amino acids long. CDR3 region: CASSLGTGLGQYV. In nucleotides, the CDR3 is TGTGCCAGCTCACTCGGGACAGGGCTCGGGCAGTACGTC.

The table lists this clonotype with many counts. This chain connects TRBV6-2 or TRBV6-3 to TRBJ2-1; D possibly corresponds to TRBD1 (5 bases). Germline CDR1 MNHEY, CDR2 SVGEGT. This CDR3 comprises 15 residues. Trimming shortened V by 2 bases and J by 7 bases, and 15 bases separated the two germline ends. Here the CDR3 reads CASSYQAGQWNEQFF. CDR3 DNA: TGTGCCAGCAGTTACCAGGCAGGGCAGTGGAATGAGCAGTTCTTC.

Ten or more counts support this clonotype. The chain combines TRBV7-9 with TRBJ1-2; D gene uncertain. V was clipped by 4 bases and J by 3 bases, with 9 bases between them. Germline V gives CDR1 SEHNR, CDR2 FQNEAQ (reference sequence). The CDR3 is made up of 13 amino acids. The chain's CDR3 is CASSYGADYGYTF. CDR3 DNA: TGTGCCAGCAGCTACGGTGCGGACTATGGCTACACCTTC.

This clonotype was seen a handful of times. The chain carries TRBV7-8 and TRBJ2-2, with unresolved D. The CDR3 has 14 residues. Germline CDR1 and CDR2: SGHVS and FQNEAQ. Between the trimmed V and J ends, which lost 1 base and 3 bases, there was a span of 6 bases. The CDR3 loop reads CASSLDGYTGELFF. The CDR3 DNA reads as TGTGCCAGCAGCTTAGACGGGTACACCGGGGAGCTGTTTTTT.

The chain recombines TRBV19 with TRBJ1-5, with D unclear. The CDR3 spans 16 residues. The V gene lost 3 bases and the J gene lost 3 bases, with 15 bases spanning the gap. CDR1 is LNHDA, CDR2 SQIVND, per germline (reference sequence). The CDR3 reads CASSMPGGLLNQPQHF. The DNA for the CDR3 is TGTGCCAGTAGTATGCCCGGAGGACTCCTCAATCAGCCCCAGCATTTT. The variable domain in full, with the rest retrieved from reference TRBV19 and TRBJ1-5, is DGGITQSPKYLFRKEGQNVTLSCEQNLNHDAMYWYRQDPGQGLRLIYYSQIVNDFQKGDIAEGYSVSREKKESFPLTVTSAQKNPTAFYLCASSMPGGLLNQPQHFGDGTRLSIL.

This clonotype was detected many times. The V call is TRBV20-1, the J call TRBJ2-2; possible D gene TRBD1, 5 bases. The V end was cut by 1 base, the J end by 2 bases, with 11 bases between. The CDR3 extends over 15 amino acids. Per the germline V gene, CDR1 is DFQATT and CDR2 is SNEGSKA (reference sequence). CDR3 DNA sequence: TGCAGTGCTAGAGTAGGACATGCTAACACCGGGGAGCTGTTTTTT. Its translation: CSARVGHANTGELFF.

This clonotype was seen ten or more times. This sequence joins TRBV6-1 and TRBJ2-3; D ambiguous. V was shortened by 0 bases and J by 2 bases, with 12 bases between the two germline ends. The CDR3 runs 16 residues. CDR1 is MNHNS, CDR2 SASEGT, per germline. CDR3 DNA: TGTGCCAGCAGTGAAGCTCTCGCAGACCCCACAGATACGCAGTATTTT. Amino acid sequence: CASSEALADPTDTQYF.

This clonotype showed up many times. The chain couples TRBV6-5 to TRBJ2-7; D not resolved. Germline loops: CDR1 MNHEY, CDR2 SVGAGI. The CDR3 covers 13 residues. Between the trimmed V and J ends, which lost 0 bases and 6 bases, there was a span of 9 bases. This CDR3 reads CASSYSRRTEQYF. The CDR3 bases are TGTGCCAGCAGTTACTCGAGGCGGACCGAGCAGTACTTC.

V and J are TRBV9 and TRBJ1-2; 12 bases line up with TRBD1. V lost 4 bases and J lost 8; bases outside the gene matches: 12. There are 16 residues in the CDR3. CDR1 is SGDLS and CDR2 is YYNGEE in the germline V gene. The CDR3 DNA sequence: TGTGCCAGCAGCCAAGCCCAAGGGACAGGGGGCGGAGGCTACACCTTC. As protein: CASSQAQGTGGGGYTF.